This T cell receptor beta chain originates from a study of shared clonotypes between healthy human individuals. Study-wide points: Among non-shared clonotypes, generation probabilities were lower than among those shared by all four donors. For naive CD4 cells, approximately 4.7% of clonotypes were shared across four donors.

Naive CD8 cells were CD45RO-negative, positively selected for CCR7, excluding terminally differentiated effector memory CD45RA+ cells. Note on this clone: Its specificity is not known.

For sorted subsets, 200 ng DNA per replicate equaled around 30,000 T cell genomes. Generated by immunoSEQ multiplex PCR, the TCRdb table keeps only in-frame clones and is missing some. The table records around 1,900,000 clones, about 94% of them present only once. Specimen: naive CD8+ T cells from PBMCs. The sequence derives from a man aged 18 to 29 in good health. Some clones in this sample may be carry-over from other donors' samples.

As DNA, the CDR3 is TGTGCCAGCAGCCAAGGTGCATCGAACACCGGGGAGCTGTTTTTT. It encodes CASSQGASNTGELFF. The V call is TRBV4-2, the J call TRBJ2-2; D is ambiguous. Per the germline V gene, CDR1 is LGHNA and CDR2 is YNFKEQ. V lost 1 base, J lost 0 bases, and 6 bases lay in between. The CDR3 runs to 15 residues.